A selection of T cell receptor beta chains follows, all from one sample in a study of regulatory T cells in long-lasting Graves disease. One entry per CDR3 protein, called by TCRdb with MiXCR from the multiplex PCR reads. Here the sample spans under 450,000 distinct CDR3 sequences, roughly 24% being singletons. The material sequenced was peripheral blood mononuclear cells (PBMCs), taken when the disease was refractory, from a patient treated with antithyroid drugs. The receptors were gathered from a middle-aged woman with Graves disease. CDR3s include the opening cysteine and the closing phenylalanine or tryptophan. The D gene is left open where the match is weak. Clone size is shown for a subset of rows, as once, few, many or a class of expanded clone.

CDR3aa	CDR3nt	v_gene	j_gene	abundance	d_gene
CASSLNGGPYGYTF	TGTGCCAGCAGCTTAAATGGGGGCCCATATGGCTACACCTTC	TRBV7-2	TRBJ1-2	.	.
CASSLAGVKITRNTEAFF	TGTGCCAGCAGCTTAGCCGGGGTTAAGATTACTCGGAACACTGAAGCTTTCTTT	TRBV11-2	TRBJ1-1	.	.
CASSFGGGPNEKLFF	TGTGCCAGCAGCTTCGGGGGGGGACCTAATGAAAAACTGTTTTTT	TRBV7-8	TRBJ1-4	many	.
CASSFIQGQEKLFF	TGTGCCAGCAGTTTCATACAGGGCCAGGAAAAACTGTTTTTT	TRBV12-3/TRBV12-4	TRBJ1-4	many	.
CASSDLGGRATDTQYF	TGTGCCAGCAGCGACCTAGGGGGGAGGGCCACAGATACGCAGTATTTT	TRBV11-2	TRBJ2-3	.	.
CASSPGQYTDTQYF	TGTGCCAGCAGTCCGGGACAGTACACAGATACGCAGTATTTT	TRBV28	TRBJ2-3	.	TRBD1
CASTLGTGIDEQYF	TGTGCCAGCACCCTCGGGACAGGGATCGACGAGCAGTACTTC	TRBV28	TRBJ2-7	.	TRBD1
CASSRAGTNYEQYF	TGTGCCAGCAGCCGAGCCGGGACAAACTACGAGCAGTACTTC	TRBV3-1	TRBJ2-7	.	.
CASSLPRTGDGYTF	TGTGCCAGCAGCTTACCCAGGACAGGGGATGGCTACACCTTC	TRBV11-2	TRBJ1-2	.	TRBD1
CSAAGAYSEKLFF	TGCAGCGCGGCGGGGGCATATAGTGAAAAACTGTTTTTT	TRBV29-1	TRBJ1-4	.	.
CSGTSGRAYQETQYF	TGCAGCGGGACTAGCGGGAGGGCGTACCAAGAGACCCAGTACTTC	TRBV29-1	TRBJ2-5	many	TRBD2
CASGSGVLAKNIQYF	TGTGCCAGCGGAAGCGGAGTTTTAGCCAAAAACATTCAGTACTTC	TRBV6-1	TRBJ2-4	many	.
CASSGYAGISYEQYF	TGTGCCAGCAGCGGGTATGCAGGGATCTCCTACGAGCAGTACTTC	TRBV7-8	TRBJ2-7	many	.
CASSLKLGNTEAFF	TGCGCCAGCAGCTTGAAGTTGGGGAACACTGAAGCTTTCTTT	TRBV5-1	TRBJ1-1	.	.
CASSLIGGALETQYF	TGTGCCAGCAGTTTGATAGGGGGCGCTTTGGAGACCCAGTACTTC	TRBV28	TRBJ2-5	many	TRBD1
CASSFAGPPGETQYF	TGCGCCAGCAGCTTCGCAGGCCCTCCTGGGGAGACCCAGTACTTC	TRBV5-1	TRBJ2-5	.	.
CASSVLAGVGTQYF	TGTGCCAGCAGTGTCCTGGCGGGAGTGGGAACGCAGTATTTT	TRBV28	TRBJ2-3	few	TRBD2
CASSPDGGSSYEQYF	TGTGCCAGCAGCCCCGACGGCGGGAGCTCCTACGAGCAGTACTTC	TRBV6-1	TRBJ2-7	.	TRBD2
CSVDPGQGVRGYTF	TGCAGCGTCGATCCGGGACAGGGGGTTCGGGGCTACACCTTC	TRBV29-1	TRBJ1-2	few	TRBD1
CASSLTAVGGNEQFF	TGTGCCAGCAGCTTAACAGCGGTGGGAGGGAATGAGCAGTTCTTC	TRBV7-3	TRBJ2-1	.	TRBD2
CASSPGQGMAYEQYF	TGCGCCAGCAGCCCGGGACAGGGGATGGCCTACGAGCAGTACTTC	TRBV5-1	TRBJ2-7	many	TRBD1
CASSPRSLGTGANVLTF	TGTGCCAGCAGCCCTCGATCCCTAGGGACTGGGGCCAACGTCCTGACTTTC	TRBV3-1	TRBJ2-6	few	.
CATSRDRGETQYF	TGTGCCACCAGCAGAGATCGAGGGGAGACCCAGTACTTC	TRBV15	TRBJ2-5	many	.
CASSLNRGTEAFF	TGTGCCAGCAGTTTAAACAGGGGCACTGAAGCTTTCTTT	TRBV28	TRBJ1-1	many	TRBD1
CSVRQLIYNEQFF	TGCAGTGTGCGCCAGCTAATATACAATGAGCAGTTCTTC	TRBV20-1	TRBJ2-1	few	.
CASSAGGHVGNQPQHF	TGTGCCAGCAGCGCGGGGGGACACGTTGGCAATCAGCCCCAGCATTTT	TRBV2	TRBJ1-5	many	.
CASSGGGSRFSPQHF	TGTGCCAGCAGCGGGGGGGGCAGCCGGTTTTCGCCCCAGCATTTT	TRBV7-6	TRBJ1-5	few	.
CASSLLRPASYEQYF	TGTGCCAGCAGTTTATTACGACCGGCATCCTACGAGCAGTACTTC	TRBV28	TRBJ2-7	few	.
CASSLPGQGSDTEAFF	TGTGCCAGCAGTTTACCGGGACAGGGATCTGACACTGAAGCTTTCTTT	TRBV28	TRBJ1-1	many	TRBD1
CASSPDPFSSGRAAKNIQYF	TGTGCCAGTAGCCCCGACCCATTCTCTAGCGGGAGGGCCGCAAAAAACATTCAGTACTTC	TRBV19	TRBJ2-4	.	TRBD2
CASRHYVLTARSEQYF	TGTGCCAGCAGGCACTATGTTTTGACGGCCCGGAGTGAGCAGTACTTC	TRBV2	TRBJ2-7	many	.
CSGGQLPEAFF	TGCAGCGGCGGACAGCTGCCTGAAGCTTTCTTT	TRBV29-1	TRBJ1-1	.	.
CASRQGHTGELFF	TGTGCCAGTAGACAGGGTCACACCGGGGAGCTGTTTTTT	TRBV27	TRBJ2-2	few	TRBD1
CASSAGTGGAGANVLTF	TGTGCCAGCAGCGCCGGGACAGGGGGCGCTGGGGCCAACGTCCTGACTTTC	TRBV5-5	TRBJ2-6	many	TRBD1
CASSFWREKETQYF	TGTGCCAGCAGCTTTTGGCGGGAGAAGGAGACCCAGTACTTC	TRBV7-2	TRBJ2-5	.	TRBD2
CASSLYLGRETQYF	TGTGCCAGCAGCTTATACTTGGGTCGGGAGACCCAGTACTTC	TRBV11-2	TRBJ2-5	many	.
CASSLGADPSYEQYF	TGTGCCAGCAGCTTGGGAGCGGACCCATCCTACGAGCAGTACTTC	TRBV11-1	TRBJ2-7	.	.